Here is one T cell receptor beta chain with its context. These data belong to a study of cytomegalovirus exposure and HLA in healthy donors. Repertoires were generated with immunoSEQ multiplex PCR, while TCRdb's copy carries only in-frame clones and drops some. The sample shows tens of thousands of clones, around 96% of them seen only once. The CDR3 is 11 amino acids. Germline-derived CDR1 and CDR2 are DFQATT and SNEGSKA (reference sequence). The chain uses TRBV20-1 and TRBJ1-1; D unresolved. Sequencing used PBMCs. The TCR originated in a young man in good health and CMV-seropositive. CDR3 sequence: CSVRVRTEAFF. As DNA, the CDR3 is TGCAGCGTCCGGGTAAGGACTGAAGCTTTCTTT.